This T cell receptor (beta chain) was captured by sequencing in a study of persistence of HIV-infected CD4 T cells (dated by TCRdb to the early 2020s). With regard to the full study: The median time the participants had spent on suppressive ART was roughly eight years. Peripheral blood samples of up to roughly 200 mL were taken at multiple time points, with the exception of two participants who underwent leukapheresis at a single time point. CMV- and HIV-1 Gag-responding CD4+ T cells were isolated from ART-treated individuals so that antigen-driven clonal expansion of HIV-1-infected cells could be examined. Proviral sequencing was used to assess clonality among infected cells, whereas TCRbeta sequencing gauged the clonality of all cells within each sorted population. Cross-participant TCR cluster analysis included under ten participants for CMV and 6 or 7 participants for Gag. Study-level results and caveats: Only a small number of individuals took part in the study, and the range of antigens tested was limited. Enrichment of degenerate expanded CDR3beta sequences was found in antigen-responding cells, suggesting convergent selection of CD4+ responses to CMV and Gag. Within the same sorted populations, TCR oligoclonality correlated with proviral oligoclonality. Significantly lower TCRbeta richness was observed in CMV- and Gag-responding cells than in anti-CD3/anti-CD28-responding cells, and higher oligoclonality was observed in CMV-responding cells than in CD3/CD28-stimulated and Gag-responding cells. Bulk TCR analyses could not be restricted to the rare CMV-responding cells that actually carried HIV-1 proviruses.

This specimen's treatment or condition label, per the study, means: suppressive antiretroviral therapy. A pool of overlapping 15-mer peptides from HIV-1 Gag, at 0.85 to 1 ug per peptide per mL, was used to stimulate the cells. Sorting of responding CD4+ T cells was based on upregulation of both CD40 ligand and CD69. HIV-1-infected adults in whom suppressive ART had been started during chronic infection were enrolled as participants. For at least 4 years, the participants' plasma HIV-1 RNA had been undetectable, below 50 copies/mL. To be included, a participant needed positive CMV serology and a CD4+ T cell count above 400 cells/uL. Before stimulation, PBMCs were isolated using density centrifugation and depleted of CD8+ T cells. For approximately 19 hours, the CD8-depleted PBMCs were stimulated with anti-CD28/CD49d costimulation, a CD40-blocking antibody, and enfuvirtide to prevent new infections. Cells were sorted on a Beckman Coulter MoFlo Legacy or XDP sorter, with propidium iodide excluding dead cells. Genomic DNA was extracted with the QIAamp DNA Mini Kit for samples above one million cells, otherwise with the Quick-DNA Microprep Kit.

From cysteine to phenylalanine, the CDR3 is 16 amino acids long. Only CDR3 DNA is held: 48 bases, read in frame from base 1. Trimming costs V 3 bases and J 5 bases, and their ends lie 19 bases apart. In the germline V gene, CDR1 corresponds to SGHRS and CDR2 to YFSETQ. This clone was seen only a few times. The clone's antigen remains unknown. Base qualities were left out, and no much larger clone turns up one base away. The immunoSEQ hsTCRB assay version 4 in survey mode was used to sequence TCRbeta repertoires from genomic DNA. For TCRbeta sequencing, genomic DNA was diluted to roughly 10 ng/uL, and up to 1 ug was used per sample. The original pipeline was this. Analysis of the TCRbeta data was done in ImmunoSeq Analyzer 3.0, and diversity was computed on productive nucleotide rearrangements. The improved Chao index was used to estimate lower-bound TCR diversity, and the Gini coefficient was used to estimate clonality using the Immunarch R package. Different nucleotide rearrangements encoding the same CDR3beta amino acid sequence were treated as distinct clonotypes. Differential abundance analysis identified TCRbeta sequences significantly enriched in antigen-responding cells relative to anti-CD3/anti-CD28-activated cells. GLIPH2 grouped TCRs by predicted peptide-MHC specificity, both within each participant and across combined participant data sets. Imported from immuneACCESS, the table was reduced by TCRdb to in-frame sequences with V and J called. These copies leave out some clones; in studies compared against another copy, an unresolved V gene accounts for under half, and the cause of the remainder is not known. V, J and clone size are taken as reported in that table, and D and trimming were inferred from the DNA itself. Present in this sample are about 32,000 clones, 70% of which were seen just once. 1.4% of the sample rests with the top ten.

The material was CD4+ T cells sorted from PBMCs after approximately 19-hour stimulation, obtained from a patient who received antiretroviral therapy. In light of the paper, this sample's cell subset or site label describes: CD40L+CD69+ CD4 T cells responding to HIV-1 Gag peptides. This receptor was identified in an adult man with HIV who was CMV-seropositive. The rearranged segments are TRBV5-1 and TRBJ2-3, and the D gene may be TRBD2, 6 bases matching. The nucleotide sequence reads TGCGCCAGCAGCTCGGAAGGGACTTCCGGGGGAGATACGCAGTATTTT. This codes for CASSSEGTSGGDTQYF.